What follows is one T cell receptor (beta chain) and its context. Antigen unknown. The record originates from a study of shared clonotypes between healthy human individuals. Study-wide findings and caveats: Naive subsets generally exceeded memory subsets in estimated richness.

Here immunoSEQ multiplex PCR was the method, and the copy in TCRdb shows in-frame clones only, minus some. The sample holds approximately 1.4 million clones, 95% to 99% seen once. The CDR3 loop spans 16 amino acids. CDR1 and CDR2 (germline): KGHSH, LQKENI. The V and J ends lost 3 bases and 4 bases respectively, with 16 bases between them. Sequencing was carried out using naive CD4+ T cells sorted from blood. The subset was: CD45RA+ positively selected. The chain is built from TRBV18 and TRBJ1-3; unclear D gene. This clonotype was obtained from a young man in good health. The CDR3 nucleotides read TGTGCCAGCTCACCTCTAGCCCATCAGTCGGGAAACACCATATATTTT. It codes for CASSPLAHQSGNTIYF.